This T cell receptor beta chain derives from a study of radiotherapy plus CTLA-4 blockade in lung cancer. CDR1 is MNHEY, CDR2 SMNVEV, per germline (reference sequence). V lost 2 bases and J lost 6, with 10 bases in between. CDR3 length: 14 amino acids. Profiling relied on immunoSEQ multiplex PCR, and the TCRdb table lists in-frame clones only, not all of them. Of about 72,000 clones in the sample, roughly 80% were seen once. The sample was peripheral blood, taken from a patient treated with radiotherapy plus ipilimumab. The receptor was derived from a human donor with non-small cell lung cancer who had a complete response to radiotherapy plus ipilimumab. The J gene is TRBJ2-2, the V gene TRBV27; the D is unclear. DNA for the CDR3: TGTGCCAGCAGTTTAAAGGCTCTTGCCGGGGAGCTGTTTTTT. Amino acid sequence: CASSLKALAGELFF.